One and the same sample provided the 21 T cell receptor beta chains below, sequenced in a study of T cell repertoires in cytomegalovirus infection. These receptors are not linked to any known antigen. MiXCR was run by TCRdb on the reads, yielding one entry per CDR3 protein. The sample carries just over 450,000 distinct CDR3 sequences, about 44% recorded once. The sequenced sample was cultured PBMCs, obtained from culture after CMV antigen stimulation. The receptors were sampled from a human donor in good health (CMV status not recorded). Some clones in this sample may be carry-over from other donors' samples.

This clonotype occurred a few times. The chain joins TRBV7-2 to TRBJ2-3, with 9 bases that match TRBD2. V was pared by 3 bases and J by 11 bases, with 9 bases of the junction left unmatched. The CDR3 runs 14 residues. CDR1 is SGHTA and CDR2 is FQGNSA in the germline V gene. CDR3 sequence (DNA): TGTGCCAGCAGCTTCCAGGGTAGTAGCGGGAGGCAGTATTTT. It specifies CASSFQGSSGRQYF. Together with reference TRBV7-2 and TRBJ2-3, the CDR3 gives the full variable domain: GAGVSQSPSNKVTEKGKDVELRCDPISGHTALYWYRQSLGQGLEFLIYFQGNSAPDKSGLPSDRFSAERTGGSVSTLTIQRTQQEDSAVYLCASSFQGSSGRQYFGPGTRLTVL.

This rearrangement joins TRBV6-1 to TRBJ1-5; weak D call: TRBD1 (5 bases). The length of the CDR3 is 15 residues. CDR1 MNHNS and CDR2 SASEGT come from the germline V gene. V gave up 0 bases and J gave up 7 bases, with 13 bases separating them. This CDR3 is CASSEAGPNGQPQHF. CDR3 DNA sequence: TGTGCCAGCAGTGAAGCGGGGCCTAACGGGCAGCCCCAGCATTTT.

This rearrangement joins TRBV11-2 to TRBJ2-2; 7 nucleotides agree with TRBD1. V lost 5 bases to trimming and J lost 0 bases; unmatched junction nucleotides: 6. There are 16 residues in the CDR3. The V gene's germline CDR1 is SGHAT and CDR2 FQNNGV. In DNA, the CDR3 is TGTGCCAGCAGCCTTGGGACAGTCGCGAACACCGGGGAGCTGTTTTTT. This gives the protein CASSLGTVANTGELFF.

This clonotype occurred a few times. The gene calls are TRBV6-1 and TRBJ1-5, with a possible D match to TRBD1 (6 bases). The CDR3 covers 14 residues. V was trimmed by 3 bases and J by 4 bases, leaving 10 bases between them. CDR1 and CDR2 from the germline V gene are MNHNS and SASEGT. CDR3 in DNA: TGTGCCAGCAGTGAGGGGGGCACGAATCAGCCCCAGCATTTT. Its translation is CASSEGGTNQPQHF.

The chain has TRBV6-5 and TRBJ2-1; D unclear. Trimming stripped 5 bases from V and 13 bases from J, with 18 bases between. The CDR3 loop spans 13 amino acids. Germline V gene lookup returns CDR1 MNHEY and CDR2 SVGAGI. CDR3 amino acids: CASSDWLGAPQFF. CDR3 DNA sequence: TGTGCCAGCAGTGACTGGTTGGGTGCCCCTCAGTTCTTC.

Worth noting for this clonotype: A read error may be the cause here, since a much bigger clone is one base away. The chain recombines TRBV12-5 with TRBJ1-2; D is uncertain. Trimming pared 6 bases from V and 6 bases from J, leaving 17 bases between. The CDR3 sequence is 14 residues long. Germline V gene lookup returns CDR1 LGHNT and CDR2 FRNRAP. CDR3 nucleotides: TGTGCTAGTGGACAATTGTTGGGTGGGGATGGCTACACCTTC. Its translation is CASGQLLGGDGYTF.

This chain uses TRBV6-5 with TRBJ1-6, with D unresolved. The CDR3 loop spans 15 amino acids. V was shortened by 1 base and J by 7 bases, with 11 bases between the two germline ends. The germline V gene encodes CDR1 MNHEY and CDR2 SVGAGI. CDR3 protein: CASSYFAAGNSPLHF. The CDR3 region has the DNA TGTGCCAGCAGTTACTTTGCCGCGGGGAATTCACCCCTCCACTTT.

The chain has TRBV9 and TRBJ2-7; the D is unclear. This CDR3 is built from 12 residues. Trimming removed 5 bases from V and 5 bases from J, with 11 bases in between. Germline CDR1 and CDR2: SGDLS and YYNGEE. The CDR3 nucleotides read TGTGCCAGCAGTAATTACCCGGACGAGCAGTACTTC. Protein: CASSNYPDEQYF.

This chain uses TRBV28 with TRBJ2-1; D unresolved. The germline V gene has CDR1 MDHEN and CDR2 SYDVKM. CDR3 size: 15 residues. Trimming removed 3 bases at V and 2 bases at J, with 11 bases between. CDR3 in DNA: TGTGCCAGCAGTTTGTTGAGACGGGCCTACAATGAGCAGTTCTTC. Its translation: CASSLLRRAYNEQFF.

The rearrangement uses TRBV19 and TRBJ2-2; D gene ambiguous. Germline V CDR1 and CDR2: LNHDA, SQIVND (reference sequence). The CDR3 is 15 residues long. V lost 2 bases, J lost 5 bases, and 12 bases lay in between. CDR3 nucleotides: TGTGCCAGTAGTATATGGCCGGGCTATACCGGGGAGCTGTTTTTT. Amino acid sequence: CASSIWPGYTGELFF.

The rearrangement uses TRBV20-1 and TRBJ2-3; possibly TRBD2 for D (6 bases). The CDR3 spans 15 residues. V shed 5 bases and J shed 11 bases, with 26 bases lying between them. Germline assignment: CDR1 DFQATT and CDR2 SNEGSKA (reference sequence). CDR3 sequence: CSASLGLVHLRGQYF. The CDR3 bases are TGCAGTGCTTCCTTGGGACTGGTGCACTTAAGAGGGCAGTATTTT.

The V call is TRBV4-1, the J call TRBJ2-7, with a tentative D call TRBD1 (5 bases). The V end was cut by 0 bases, the J end by 3 bases, with 15 bases between. Per germline, CDR1 MGHRA and CDR2 YSYEKL. This CDR3 is 16 amino acids long. The CDR3 is CASSQDVGAGYYEQYF. The CDR3 nucleotides read TGCGCCAGCAGCCAAGATGTAGGGGCAGGGTACTACGAGCAGTACTTC.

This clonotype was seen a handful of times. This sequence joins TRBV7-2 and TRBJ2-7, with 7 bases lining up with TRBD2. This CDR3 is 16 amino acids long. Germline assignment: CDR1 SGHTA and CDR2 FQGNSA. V lost 0 bases and J lost 6; bases outside the gene matches: 11. The CDR3 region is CASSLAVRRETGEQYF. CDR3 DNA sequence: TGTGCCAGCAGCTTAGCGGTTCGGCGGGAGACGGGCGAGCAGTACTTC. Full variable domain (outside the CDR3, taken from reference TRBV7-2 and TRBJ2-7): GAGVSQSPSNKVTEKGKDVELRCDPISGHTALYWYRQSLGQGLEFLIYFQGNSAPDKSGLPSDRFSAERTGGSVSTLTIQRTQQEDSAVYLCASSLAVRRETGEQYFGPGTRLTVT.

This clonotype was detected once. The chain joins TRBV2 to TRBJ2-1; TRBD2 is a possible D gene (7 bases). This CDR3 is 14 amino acids long. V dropped 10 bases and J dropped 0 bases, with 13 bases sitting between them. The germline V gene encodes CDR1 SNHLY and CDR2 FYNNEI. The CDR3 region is CATLRGGSYNEQFF. CDR3 coding DNA: TGTGCCACCTTGAGGGGGGGCTCCTACAATGAGCAGTTCTTC.

V and J are TRBV19 and TRBJ1-5; maybe TRBD1 (6 bases). Germline V gene data show CDR1 as LNHDA and CDR2 as SQIVND (reference sequence). The CDR3 covers 14 residues. V lost 7 bases, J lost 7 bases, and 17 bases lay in between. CDR3 nucleotides: TGTGCCAGTAAGGGGGGGGGGGCACGGCAGCCCCAGCATTTT. Encoded protein: CASKGGGARQPQHF.

A few counts support this clonotype. This CDR3 is CASSQSRGRAKTQYF. The CDR3 nucleotides read TGTGCCAGCAGCCAGTCCCGTGGGAGGGCGAAGACCCAGTACTTC. V gene TRBV7-2 combines with J gene TRBJ2-5; 7 bases are a match to TRBD2. Germline V gene sequence: CDR1 SGHTA, CDR2 FQGNSA. The J segment lost 6 bases and the V segment lost 5 bases, leaving 12 bases of the junction unmatched. The CDR3 covers 15 residues. The full variable domain, in which reference TRBV7-2 and TRBJ2-5 provide the parts outside the CDR3, is GAGVSQSPSNKVTEKGKDVELRCDPISGHTALYWYRQSLGQGLEFLIYFQGNSAPDKSGLPSDRFSAERTGGSVSTLTIQRTQQEDSAVYLCASSQSRGRAKTQYFGPGTRLLVL.

V usage is TRBV20-1 and J usage is TRBJ1-5; D might be TRBD1 (5 bases). This CDR3 has 13 amino acids. Trimming shortened V by 2 bases and J by 7 bases, and 12 bases separated the two germline ends. CDR1 DFQATT and CDR2 SNEGSKA come from the germline V gene (reference sequence). The CDR3 sequence is CSARPGGGQPQHF. The CDR3 region has the DNA TGCAGTGCTAGACCCGGGGGTGGGCAGCCCCAGCATTTT.

The gene calls are TRBV28 and TRBJ2-7; TRBD2 agrees at 7 bases. There are 16 residues in the CDR3. The V gene end was trimmed by 0 bases and the J gene end by 5 bases; junction bases not matched to a gene: 10. The germline CDR1 and CDR2 sequences are MDHEN and SYDVKM. The CDR3 DNA follows: TGTGCCAGCAGTTTATGGGGAGGGAGGGGTGACGACGAGCAGTACTTC. Its translation: CASSLWGGRGDDEQYF.

This chain links TRBV3-1 with TRBJ2-3; the D is unclear. This CDR3 is built from 15 residues. Germline CDR1 LGHDT, CDR2 YNNKEL (reference sequence). V lost 0 bases to trimming and J lost 1 base, with 8 bases between them. The CDR3 nucleotides are TGTGCCAGCAGCCAAGACCCCCCGCGCACAGATACGCAGTATTTT. This codes for CASSQDPPRTDTQYF.

The gene calls are TRBV12-3 or TRBV12-4 and TRBJ1-2, with TRBD1 as a possible D gene (6 bases). V was trimmed by 8 bases and J by 3 bases, leaving 13 bases between them. This CDR3 comprises 13 residues. CDR3 loop: CASRQDRDYGYTF. The CDR3 DNA reads TGTGCCAGCCGACAGGATAGGGACTATGGCTACACCTTC.

The genes are TRBV29-1 and TRBJ2-5; a possible D gene is TRBD1 (6 bases). Germline-derived CDR1 and CDR2 are SQVTM and ANQGSEA. Trimming shortened V by 7 bases and J by 10 bases, and 16 bases separated the two germline ends. This CDR3 is 11 amino acids long. CDR3 in DNA: TGCAGCGCCGGTCAGGGGATCGACCAGTACTTC. Translating it yields CSAGQGIDQYF. Using reference TRBV29-1 and TRBJ2-5 for the parts outside the CDR3, the full variable domain is SAVISQKPSRDICQRGTSLTIQCQVDSQVTMMFWYRQQPGQSLTLIATANQGSEATYESGFVIDKFPISRPNLTFSTLTVSNMSPEDSSIYLCSAGQGIDQYFGPGTRLLVL.